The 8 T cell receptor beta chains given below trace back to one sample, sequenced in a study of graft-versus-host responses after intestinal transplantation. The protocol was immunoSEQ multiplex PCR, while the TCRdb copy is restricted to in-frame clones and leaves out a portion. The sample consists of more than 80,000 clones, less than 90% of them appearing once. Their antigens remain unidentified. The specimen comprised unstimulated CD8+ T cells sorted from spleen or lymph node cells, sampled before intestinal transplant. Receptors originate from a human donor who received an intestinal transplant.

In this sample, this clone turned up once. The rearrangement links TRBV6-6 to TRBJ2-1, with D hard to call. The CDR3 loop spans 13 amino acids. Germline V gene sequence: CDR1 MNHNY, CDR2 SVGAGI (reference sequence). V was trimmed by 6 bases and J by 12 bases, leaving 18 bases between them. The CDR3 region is CASSLLSVGGQFF. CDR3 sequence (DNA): TGTGCCAGCAGCCTACTCTCGGTTGGTGGGCAGTTCTTC.

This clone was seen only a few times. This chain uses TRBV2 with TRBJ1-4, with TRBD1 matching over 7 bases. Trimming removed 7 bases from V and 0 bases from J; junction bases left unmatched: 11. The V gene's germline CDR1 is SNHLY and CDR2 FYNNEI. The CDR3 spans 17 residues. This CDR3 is CASTGPRQGATNEKLFF. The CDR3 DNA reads TGTGCCAGCACAGGCCCCCGACAGGGAGCAACTAATGAAAAACTGTTTTTT. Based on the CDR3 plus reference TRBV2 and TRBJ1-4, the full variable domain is EPEVTQTPSHQVTQMGQEVILRCVPISNHLYFYWYRQILGQKVEFLVSFYNNEISEKSEIFDDQFSVERPDGSNFTLKIRSTKLEDSAMYFCASTGPRQGATNEKLFFGSGTQLSVL.

For the CDR3, the DNA is TGTGCCAGCAGTTCGGGATGGAGCGGGGGCGGGGAGCTGTTTTTT. The encoded protein is CASSSGWSGGGELFF. The genes are TRBV27 and TRBJ2-2, with 8 nucleotides matching TRBD2. The V gene's germline CDR1 is MNHEY and CDR2 SMNVEV (reference sequence). The V gene end was trimmed by 4 bases and the J gene end by 7 bases; junction bases not matched to a gene: 8. The CDR3 has 15 residues.

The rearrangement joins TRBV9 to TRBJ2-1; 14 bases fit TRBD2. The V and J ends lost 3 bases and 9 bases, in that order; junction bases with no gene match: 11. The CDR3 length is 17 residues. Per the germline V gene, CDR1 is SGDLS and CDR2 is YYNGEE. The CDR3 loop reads CASSESSGLAGAGEQFF. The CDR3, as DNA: TGTGCCAGCAGCGAGAGCTCGGGACTAGCGGGAGCTGGTGAGCAGTTCTTC.

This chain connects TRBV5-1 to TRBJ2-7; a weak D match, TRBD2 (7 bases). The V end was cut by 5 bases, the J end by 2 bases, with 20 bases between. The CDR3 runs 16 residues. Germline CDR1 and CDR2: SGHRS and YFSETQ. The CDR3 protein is CASRSMGGPVAYEQYF. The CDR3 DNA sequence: TGCGCCAGCAGATCAATGGGGGGGCCCGTCGCCTACGAGCAGTACTTC.

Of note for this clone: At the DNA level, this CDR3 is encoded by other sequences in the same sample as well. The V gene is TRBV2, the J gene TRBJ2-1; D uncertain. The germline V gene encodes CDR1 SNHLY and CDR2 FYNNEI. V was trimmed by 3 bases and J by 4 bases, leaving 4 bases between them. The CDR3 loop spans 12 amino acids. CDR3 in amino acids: CASSDSYNEQFF. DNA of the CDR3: TGTGCCAGCAGTGACAGTTACAATGAGCAGTTCTTC.

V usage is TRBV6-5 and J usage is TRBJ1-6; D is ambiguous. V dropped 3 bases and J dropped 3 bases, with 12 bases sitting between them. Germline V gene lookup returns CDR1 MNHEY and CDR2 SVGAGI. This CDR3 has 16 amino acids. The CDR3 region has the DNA TGTGCCAGCAGTTATACGGGAGGTTTCTATAATTCACCCCTCCACTTT. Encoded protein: CASSYTGGFYNSPLHF.

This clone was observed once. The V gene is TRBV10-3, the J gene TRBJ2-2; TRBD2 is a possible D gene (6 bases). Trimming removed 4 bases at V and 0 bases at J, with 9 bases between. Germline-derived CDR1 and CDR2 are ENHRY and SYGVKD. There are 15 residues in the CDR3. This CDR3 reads CAISGSGSNTGELFF. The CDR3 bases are TGTGCCATCAGTGGCAGCGGGTCGAACACCGGGGAGCTGTTTTTT.